This T cell receptor (beta chain) was recovered during a study of CD8 T cells in Susac syndrome. While CD8+ and CD4+ T cells were isolated negatively, TEMRA cells were enriched by FACS. RNA in amounts of about 0.5 to 1 ug was reverse transcribed with random hexamers. A single record per CDR3 protein comes from TCRdb applying MiXCR to the immunoSEQ multiplex PCR reads. The table includes about 250,000 distinct CDR3 sequences, roughly 95% detected once. This CDR3 is built from 13 residues. The trim removed 7 bases at V and 1 base at J, leaving 6 bases unmatched. Germline V gene data show CDR1 as GTSNPN and CDR2 as SVGIG (reference sequence).

The V and J genes are TRBV30 and TRBJ1-1; 7 bases map to TRBD1. Sequenced material: CD4+ T cells from PBMCs. This clonotype originated in a human donor with multiple sclerosis. The CDR3 DNA reads as TGTGCCTTGAAGACAGGGCCGAACACTGAAGCTTTCTTT. It is translated as CALKTGPNTEAFF.